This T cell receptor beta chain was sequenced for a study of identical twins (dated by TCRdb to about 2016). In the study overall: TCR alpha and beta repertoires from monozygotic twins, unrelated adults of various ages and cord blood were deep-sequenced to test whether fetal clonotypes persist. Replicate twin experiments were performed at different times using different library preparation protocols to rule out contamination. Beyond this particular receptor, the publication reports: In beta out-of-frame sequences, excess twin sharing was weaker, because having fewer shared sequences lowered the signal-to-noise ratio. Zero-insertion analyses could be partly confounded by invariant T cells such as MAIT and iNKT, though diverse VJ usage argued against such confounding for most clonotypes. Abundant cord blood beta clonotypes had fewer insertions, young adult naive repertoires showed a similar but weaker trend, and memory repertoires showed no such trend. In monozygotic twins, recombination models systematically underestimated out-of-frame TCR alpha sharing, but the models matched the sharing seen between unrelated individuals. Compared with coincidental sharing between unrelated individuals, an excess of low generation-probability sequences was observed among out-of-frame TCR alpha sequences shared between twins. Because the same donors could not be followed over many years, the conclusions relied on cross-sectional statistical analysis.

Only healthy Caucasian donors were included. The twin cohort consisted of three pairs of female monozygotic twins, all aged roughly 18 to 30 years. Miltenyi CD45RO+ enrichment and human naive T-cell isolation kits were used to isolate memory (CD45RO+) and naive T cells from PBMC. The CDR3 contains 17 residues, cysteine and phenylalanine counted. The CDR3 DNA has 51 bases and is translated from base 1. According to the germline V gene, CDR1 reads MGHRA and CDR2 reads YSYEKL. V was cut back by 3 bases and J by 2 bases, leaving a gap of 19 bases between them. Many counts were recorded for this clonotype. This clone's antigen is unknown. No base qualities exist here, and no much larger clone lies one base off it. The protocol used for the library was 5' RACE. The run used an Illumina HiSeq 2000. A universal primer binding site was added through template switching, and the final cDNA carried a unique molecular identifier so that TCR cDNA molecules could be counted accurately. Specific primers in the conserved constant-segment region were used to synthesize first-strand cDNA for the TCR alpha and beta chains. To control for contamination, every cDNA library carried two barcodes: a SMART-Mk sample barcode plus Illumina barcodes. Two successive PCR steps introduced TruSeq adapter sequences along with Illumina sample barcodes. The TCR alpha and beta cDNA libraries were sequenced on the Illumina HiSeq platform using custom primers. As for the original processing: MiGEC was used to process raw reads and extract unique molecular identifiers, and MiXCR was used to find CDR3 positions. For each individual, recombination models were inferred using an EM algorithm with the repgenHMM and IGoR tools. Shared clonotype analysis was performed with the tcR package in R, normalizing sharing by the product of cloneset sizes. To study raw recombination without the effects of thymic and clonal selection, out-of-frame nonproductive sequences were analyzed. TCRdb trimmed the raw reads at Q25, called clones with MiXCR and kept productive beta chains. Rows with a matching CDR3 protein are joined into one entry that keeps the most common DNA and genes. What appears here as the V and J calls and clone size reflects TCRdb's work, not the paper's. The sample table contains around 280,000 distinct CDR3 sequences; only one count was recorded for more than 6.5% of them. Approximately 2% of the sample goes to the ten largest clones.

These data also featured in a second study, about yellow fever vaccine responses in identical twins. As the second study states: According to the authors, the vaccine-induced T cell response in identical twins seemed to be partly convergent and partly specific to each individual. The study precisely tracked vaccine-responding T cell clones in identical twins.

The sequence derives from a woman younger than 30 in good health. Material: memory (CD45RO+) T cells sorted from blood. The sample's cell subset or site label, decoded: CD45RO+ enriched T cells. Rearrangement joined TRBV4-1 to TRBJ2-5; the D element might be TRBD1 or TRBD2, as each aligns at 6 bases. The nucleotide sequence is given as TGCGCCAGCAGCCAGCCGGGGGTCTGGGGGCAACAAGAGACCCAGTACTTC. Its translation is CASSQPGVWGQQETQYF.